This T cell receptor (beta chain) stems from a study of response to subunit inactivated influenza vaccine. Regarding the study as a whole: Authors suggested each seasonal influenza vaccination recruits few new T cells.

In its sample, this clonotype was seen many times. As yet, its antigen is unknown. TCRdb re-derived calls from the RT-PCR reads in MiXCR, one entry per CDR3 protein. The sample records more than 200,000 distinct CDR3 sequences, less than 15% being singletons. The CDR3 totals 14 residues. J was trimmed by 6 bases and V by 5 bases; bases with no gene match: 7. The sample was non-naive T cells sorted from PBMCs, taken around 15 days before vaccination. The V and J genes are TRBV12-3 or TRBV12-4 and TRBJ2-1; 7 bases fit TRBD2. The receptor's source is a man in his fifties or sixties who received an inactivated influenza vaccine. In DNA form, the CDR3 reads TGTGCCAGCAGTGGATATCGGACTAGCAATGAGCAGTTCTTC. Translating gives CASSGYRTSNEQFF.